Presented here are 5 T cell receptor beta chains from one specimen sequenced in a study of CXCR3-negative and CXCR3-positive naive CD8 T cells. What these receptors recognize is not known. 5' RACE that incorporated UMI labels was used to prepare the TRB cDNA libraries. One entry per CDR3 protein, without DNA, is what TCRdb gives after re-calling the 5' RACE reads. The sample table includes about 89,000 distinct CDR3 sequences. Study-level points and caveats: CXCR3-positive naive cells carried more hydrophobic TRB CDR3s than CXCR3-negative ones.

Sequenced: naive CXCR3+ CD8+ T cells from blood. Subset denoted: CD45RO-CCR7+CD27+CD95- naive CD8+ T cells expressing CXCR3 (TNR3+). These receptors were obtained from a human donor in good health. Some clones in this sample may be carry-over from other donors' samples.

The chain has TRBV6-6 and TRBJ2-1; with no DNA, the TCRdb D assignment of TRBD1 cannot be verified. The CDR3 contains 19 residues. Germline CDR1 MNHNY, CDR2 SVGAGI (reference sequence). CDR3 loop: CASSYWTLGVGGKNNEQFF.

V is TRBV2 and J is TRBJ1-5; the D call of TRBD1 rests on TCRdb alone, since no DNA is present to check it. This CDR3 comprises 15 residues. CDR1 and CDR2 from the germline V gene are SNHLY and FYNNEI. CDR3 region: CARRETGSGNQPQHF.

This chain links TRBV28 with TRBJ1-6; the TRBD1 assignment by TCRdb is unverifiable without DNA. Germline lookup yields CDR1 MDHEN and CDR2 SYDVKM. The CDR3 extends over 13 amino acids. CDR3 in amino acids: CASILTGGSPLHF.

V and J are TRBV28 and TRBJ2-7; TCRdb calls TRBD1, which cannot be checked without DNA. The CDR3 has 16 residues. Germline CDR1 is MDHEN and CDR2 is SYDVKM. The CDR3 is CASSLSIRGNTYEQYF.

The J gene is TRBJ2-3, the V gene TRBV30; without DNA, the TCRdb call of TRBD1 cannot be checked. The CDR3 has 14 residues. Germline V CDR1 and CDR2: GTSNPN, SVGIG (reference sequence). The CDR3 sequence is CAWNFGGHTDTQYF.